The clone carrying this T cell receptor (beta chain) was recorded at least ten times. Its antigen is not known. A single record per CDR3 protein comes from TCRdb applying MiXCR to the reads. This table holds about 260,000 distinct CDR3 sequences, 12% to 15% found once. The sample is drawn from a study of T cell repertoires in cytomegalovirus infection. The overall study: CMV infection together with matching HLA type was indicated by public TCR beta signatures. Points from the study as a whole: Totalled public TCR beta family frequency picked out people who carried CMV plus the relevant HLA. The ex vivo response was dominated by HLA-C-restricted CMV-specific TCR beta clonotypes.

CDR1 and CDR2 from the germline V gene are SGHTA and FQGNSA. Trimming shortened V by 0 bases and J by 0 bases, and 7 bases separated the two germline ends. This CDR3 is 15 amino acids long. The specimen was PBMCs. The rearrangement links TRBV7-2 to TRBJ2-3; D remains unclear. The sequence was collected from a human donor in good health (CMV status not recorded). Some clones in this sample may be carry-over from other donors' samples. The CDR3 protein is CASSLAPSSTDTQYF. As DNA, the CDR3 is TGTGCCAGCAGCTTAGCCCCCTCTAGCACAGATACGCAGTATTTT.